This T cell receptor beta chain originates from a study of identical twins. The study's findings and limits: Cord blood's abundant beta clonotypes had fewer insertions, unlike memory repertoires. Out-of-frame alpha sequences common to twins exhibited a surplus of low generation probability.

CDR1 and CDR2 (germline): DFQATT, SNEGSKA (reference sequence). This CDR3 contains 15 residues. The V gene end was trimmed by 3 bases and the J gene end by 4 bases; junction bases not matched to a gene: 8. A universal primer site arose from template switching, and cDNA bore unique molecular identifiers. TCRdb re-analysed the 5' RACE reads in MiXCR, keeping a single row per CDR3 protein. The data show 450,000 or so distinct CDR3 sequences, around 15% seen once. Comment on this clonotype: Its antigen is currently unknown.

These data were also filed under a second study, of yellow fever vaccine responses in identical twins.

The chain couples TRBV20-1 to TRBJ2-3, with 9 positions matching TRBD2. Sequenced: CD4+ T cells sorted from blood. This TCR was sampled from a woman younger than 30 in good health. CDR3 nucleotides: TGCAGTGCTAGGGATGCGGGAGGGCCCGCAGATACGCAGTATTTT. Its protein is CSARDAGGPADTQYF.